There are many counts of the clone carrying this T cell receptor beta chain. What it binds is not known. There are 14 residues in the CDR3. Germline V CDR1 and CDR2: LGHNA, YSLEER. The V gene end was trimmed by 3 bases and the J gene end by 4 bases; junction bases not matched to a gene: 3. These data originate in a study of T cell repertoires in cytomegalovirus infection. General study findings and limits: HLA-C-restricted TCR beta clonotypes specific for CMV led the ex vivo response.

Each CDR3 protein gets one entry after TCRdb re-called the reads with MiXCR. The data show 400,000 or so distinct CDR3 sequences, over 15% seen once. Sequencing used PBMCs. This chain links TRBV4-3 with TRBJ2-3, with 8 bases identical to TRBD2. The sequence was collected from a human donor in good health (CMV status not recorded). Some clones in this sample may be carry-over from other donors' samples. CDR3 amino acids: CASSQAGRADTQYF. CDR3 in DNA: TGCGCCAGCAGCCAGGCCGGGAGGGCAGATACGCAGTATTTT.